The following is a TCR beta chain sequence with its context. The clone's antigen remains unknown. No qualities accompany the bases; no much larger clone lies one base away. The sample's time point label is to be understood as: approximately 4 weeks on oral tofacitinib. Taken with the paper, the label for treatment or condition translates to: oral pan-JAK inhibitor, 5-10 mg twice daily. Peripheral blood and lesional scalp punch biopsies were obtained from patients with alopecia areata. After PBMCs were isolated by density centrifugation and stained for CD3, CD4 and CD8, a FACSAria was used to sort CD4+ and CD8+ T cells. CDR1 SGHVS and CDR2 FQNEAQ are derived from the germline V gene. The junction shows trimming of 7 bases on V and 3 bases on J, plus 21 bases between the germline ends. Measured from the cysteine to the phenylalanine, the CDR3 is 16 residues long. CDR3 DNA only is kept here, 48 bases in frame from base 1.

Libraries came from the immunoSEQ multiplex PCR assay. RNA was extracted from all samples and reverse transcribed into cDNA as template for TCR sequencing. First-strand cDNA was synthesized with SuperScript III using a 2:1 mix of oligo-dT and random hexamers. Amplification bias was assessed with a synthetic immune receptor repertoire, and residual bias was removed computationally. Per the source publication's procedure: Raw reads were preprocessed to remove errors, and CDR3 was defined according to IMGT conventions as the region from the conserved cysteine to phenylalanine. Clonality was computed as 1 minus the Shannon entropy, with the entropy normalized by log2 of the number of productive unique TCRs. Whether each scalp clone was CD4 or CD8 was inferred by checking scalp TCRbeta sequences against the CD4 and CD8 repertoires from sorted blood. In TCRdb, the immuneACCESS table is reduced to in-frame sequences with V and J assigned. These tables do not hold every clone; where another copy was compared, an unresolved V gene accounts for under half, and the others remain unexplained. The V and J calls and the clone size are those of that table, but D and trimming were determined from the DNA. In this sample the table shows approximately 130,000 clones, over 60% of which occur a single time. Together, the top ten hold more than 5% of the sample.

The data are from a study of CD8+ T cells in alopecia areata (dated by TCRdb to the late 2010s). Study-level background: Treated patients were enrolled in an open-label pilot trial of oral tofacitinib at 5 to 10 mg twice daily for moderate-to-severe alopecia areata. Patients received tofacitinib for 6 to 18 months and were then followed off drug for 6 months to check for delayed response and recurrence. For the treated patients, the SALT score, which quantifies what percentage of scalp surface area is affected, served as the measure of disease severity. The study used high-throughput TCRbeta sequencing to examine T cell clonal expansion in alopecia areata, in both the C3H/HeJ mouse model and human patients. Human TCRbeta sequencing covered scalp tissue and sorted CD4+ and CD8+ peripheral blood T cells from patchy and totalis/universalis alopecia areata patients and healthy controls. Patients on tofacitinib were biopsied at baseline and after 4 and 24 weeks of treatment, and several of the patients also had a later scalp biopsy. Clonality in the scalp was compared among normal scalp (n=4), patchy alopecia areata scalp (n=8), and alopecia totalis/universalis scalp (n=8). RNA was obtained with the PAXgene miRNA kit for fixed scalp, the miRNeasy kit for PBMCs, and the RNeasy kit for mouse skin. immunoSEQ multiplex PCR using 35 Vbeta forward primers and 13 Jbeta reverse primers was used to amplify TCRbeta CDR3 regions.

Results the study describes overall, beyond this receptor: Because the treated cohort was small and included a single nonresponder, larger studies are needed to assess links between baseline CD8+ expansion and response. Unlike mouse skin, which is dominated by gammadelta T cells, normal human skin has resident alphabeta T cells that are also sequenced, and this complicates analysis of the scalp TCR repertoire. Tofacitinib significantly lowered scalp clonality and the number of expanded CD8+ clones among the top 100 scalp clones. Higher clonality and more expanded CD8+ clones were observed in lesional scalp than in normal scalp, particularly in alopecia totalis/universalis, a finding suggestive of antigenic drive. During tofacitinib treatment, many expanded lesional clones remained in scalp and blood, and this persistence may partly explain relapse after treatment is stopped. Compared with mice, TCR sequences shared between patients were less clear, possibly partly because of HLA diversity across the patient population.

This clonotype was obtained from a human donor with alopecia areata. This sample comprised CD4+ T cells sorted from blood, obtained at week 4, from a patient treated with tofacitinib. The V and J genes are TRBV7-8 and TRBJ2-5; too little of a D gene remains to name it. The sequence in DNA is TGTGCCAGCAACCCAAGACGGGCAGAGTGGAAAGAGACCCAGTACTTC. The translation is CASNPRRAEWKETQYF.